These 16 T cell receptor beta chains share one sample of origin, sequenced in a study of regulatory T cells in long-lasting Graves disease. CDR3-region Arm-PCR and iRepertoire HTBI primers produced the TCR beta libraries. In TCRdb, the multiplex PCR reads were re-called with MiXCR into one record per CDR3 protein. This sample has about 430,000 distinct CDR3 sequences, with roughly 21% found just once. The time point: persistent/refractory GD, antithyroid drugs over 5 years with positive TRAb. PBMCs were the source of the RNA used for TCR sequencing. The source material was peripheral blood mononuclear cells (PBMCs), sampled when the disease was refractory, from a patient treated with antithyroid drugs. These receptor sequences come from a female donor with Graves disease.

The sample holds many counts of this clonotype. CDR3 sequence: CASSARDGNQPQHF. The DNA for the CDR3 is TGTGCCAGCAGCGCCCGGGACGGCAATCAGCCCCAGCATTTT. This sequence joins TRBV2 and TRBJ1-5, with D maybe TRBD1 (5 bases). Trimming removed 6 bases at V and 2 bases at J, with 11 bases between. Germline assignment: CDR1 SNHLY and CDR2 FYNNEI. The CDR3 runs 14 residues.

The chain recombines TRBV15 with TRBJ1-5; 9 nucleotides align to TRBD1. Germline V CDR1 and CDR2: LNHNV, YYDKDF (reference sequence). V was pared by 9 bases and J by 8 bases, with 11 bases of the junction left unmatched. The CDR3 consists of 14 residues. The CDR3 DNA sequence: TGTGCCACTAGTACCGGGACAGGGTTTAAGCCCCAGCATTTT. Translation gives CATSTGTGFKPQHF.

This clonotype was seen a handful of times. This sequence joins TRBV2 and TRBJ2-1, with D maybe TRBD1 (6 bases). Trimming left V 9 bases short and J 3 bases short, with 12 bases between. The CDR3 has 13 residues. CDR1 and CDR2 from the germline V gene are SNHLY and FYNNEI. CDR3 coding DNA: TGTGCCAGACAGGGAAGAGGCTACAATGAGCAGTTCTTC. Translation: CARQGRGYNEQFF.

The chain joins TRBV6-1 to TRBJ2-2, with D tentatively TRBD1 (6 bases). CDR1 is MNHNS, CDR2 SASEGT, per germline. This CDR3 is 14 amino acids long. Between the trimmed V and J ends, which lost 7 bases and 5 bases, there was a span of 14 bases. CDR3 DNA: TGTGCCAGCACCCTGGACAGCTGGACCGGGGAGCTGTTTTTT. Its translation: CASTLDSWTGELFF.

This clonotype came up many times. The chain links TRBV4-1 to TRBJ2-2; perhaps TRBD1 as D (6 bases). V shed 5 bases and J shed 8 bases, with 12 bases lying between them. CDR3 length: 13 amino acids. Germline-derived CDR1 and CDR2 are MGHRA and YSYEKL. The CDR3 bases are TGCGCCAGCAGCAAACCTGGGACAGGGGAGCTGTTTTTT. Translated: CASSKPGTGELFF.

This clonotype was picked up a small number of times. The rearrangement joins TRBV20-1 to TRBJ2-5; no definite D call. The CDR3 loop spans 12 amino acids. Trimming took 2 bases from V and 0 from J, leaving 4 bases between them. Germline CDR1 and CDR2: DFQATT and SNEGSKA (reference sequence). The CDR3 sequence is CSARLNQETQYF. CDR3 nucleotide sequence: TGCAGTGCTAGACTAAACCAAGAGACCCAGTACTTC.

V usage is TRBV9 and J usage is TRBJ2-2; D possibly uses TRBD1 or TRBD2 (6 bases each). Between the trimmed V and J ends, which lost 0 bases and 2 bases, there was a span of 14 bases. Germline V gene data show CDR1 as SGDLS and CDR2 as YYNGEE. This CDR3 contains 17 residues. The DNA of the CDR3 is TGTGCCAGCAGCGTAGGGGCGGGGACATCCAACACCGGGGAGCTGTTTTTT. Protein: CASSVGAGTSNTGELFF.

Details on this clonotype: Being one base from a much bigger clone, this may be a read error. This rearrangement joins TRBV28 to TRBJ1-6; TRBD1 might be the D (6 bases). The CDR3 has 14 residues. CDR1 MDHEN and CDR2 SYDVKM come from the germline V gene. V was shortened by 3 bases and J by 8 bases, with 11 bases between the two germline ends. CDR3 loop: CASSFWGLDSPLHF. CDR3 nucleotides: TGTGCCAGCAGTTTTTGGGGGCTCGATTCACCCCTCCACTTT.

The CDR3 DNA sequence: TGTGCCAGCAGCCAAGAACAGGGAAGCGGCTACACCTTC. Residues: CASSQEQGSGYTF. The chain is built from TRBV3-1 and TRBJ1-2; tentative D call: TRBD1 (6 bases). The V gene's germline CDR1 is LGHDT and CDR2 YNNKEL (reference sequence). This CDR3 spans 13 amino acids. V was trimmed by 0 bases and J by 8 bases, leaving 10 bases between them.

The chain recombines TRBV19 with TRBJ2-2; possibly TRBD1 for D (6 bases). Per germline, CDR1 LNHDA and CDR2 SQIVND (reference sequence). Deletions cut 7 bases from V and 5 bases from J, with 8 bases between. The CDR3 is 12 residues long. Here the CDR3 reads CASNQGTGELFF. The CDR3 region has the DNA TGTGCCAGTAACCAGGGGACCGGGGAGCTGTTTTTT.

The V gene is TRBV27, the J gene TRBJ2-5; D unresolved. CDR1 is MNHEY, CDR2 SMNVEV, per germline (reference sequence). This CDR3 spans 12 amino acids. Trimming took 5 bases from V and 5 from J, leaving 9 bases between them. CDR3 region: CASSGEEETQYF. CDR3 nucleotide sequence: TGTGCCAGCAGTGGTGAGGAGGAGACCCAGTACTTC.

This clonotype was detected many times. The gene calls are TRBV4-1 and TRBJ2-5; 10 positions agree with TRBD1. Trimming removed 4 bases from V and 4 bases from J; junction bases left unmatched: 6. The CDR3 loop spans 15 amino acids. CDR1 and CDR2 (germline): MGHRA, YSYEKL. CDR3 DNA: TGCGCCAGCAGCCCGGGACAGGGGTTAGGAGAGACCCAGTACTTC. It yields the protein CASSPGQGLGETQYF.

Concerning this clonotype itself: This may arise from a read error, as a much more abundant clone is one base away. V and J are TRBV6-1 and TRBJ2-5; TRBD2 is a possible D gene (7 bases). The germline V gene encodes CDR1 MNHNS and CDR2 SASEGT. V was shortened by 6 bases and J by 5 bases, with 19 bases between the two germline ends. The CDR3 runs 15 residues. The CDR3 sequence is CASRGGLTGEETQYF. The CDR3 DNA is TGTGCCAGCAGAGGGGGACTAACGGGAGAGGAGACCCAGTACTTC.

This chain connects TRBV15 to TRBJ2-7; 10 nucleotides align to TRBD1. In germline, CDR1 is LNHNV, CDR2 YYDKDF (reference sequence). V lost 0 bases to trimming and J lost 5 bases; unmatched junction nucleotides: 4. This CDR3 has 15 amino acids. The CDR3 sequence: CATSRDWGTGDEQYF. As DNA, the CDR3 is TGTGCCACCAGCAGAGATTGGGGGACAGGGGACGAGCAGTACTTC.

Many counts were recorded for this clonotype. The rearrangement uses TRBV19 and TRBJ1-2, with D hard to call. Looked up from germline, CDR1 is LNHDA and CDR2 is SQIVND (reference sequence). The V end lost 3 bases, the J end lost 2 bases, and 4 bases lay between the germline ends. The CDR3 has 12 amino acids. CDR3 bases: TGTGCCAGTAGTATCCAGAACTATGGCTACACCTTC. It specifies CASSIQNYGYTF.

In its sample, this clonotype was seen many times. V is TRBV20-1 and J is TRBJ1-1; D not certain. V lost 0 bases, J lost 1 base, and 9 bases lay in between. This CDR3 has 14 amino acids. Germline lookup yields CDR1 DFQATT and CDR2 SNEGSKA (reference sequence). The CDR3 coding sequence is TGCAGTGCTAGAGATAGGTCAGGGAACACTGAAGCTTTCTTT. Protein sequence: CSARDRSGNTEAFF.